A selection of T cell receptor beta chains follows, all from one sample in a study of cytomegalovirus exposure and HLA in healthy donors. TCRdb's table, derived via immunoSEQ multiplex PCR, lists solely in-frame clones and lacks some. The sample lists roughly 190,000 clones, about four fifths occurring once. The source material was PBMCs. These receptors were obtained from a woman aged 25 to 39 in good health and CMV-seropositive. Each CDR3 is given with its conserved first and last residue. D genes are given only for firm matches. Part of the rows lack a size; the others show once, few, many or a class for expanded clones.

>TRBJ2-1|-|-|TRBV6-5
CAISYNNEQFF
TGTGCCATCAGCTATAACAATGAGCAGTTCTTC
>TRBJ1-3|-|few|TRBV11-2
CASSLDSVSTGTFSGNTIYF
TGTGCCAGCAGCTTAGATTCGGTTTCTACAGGGACATTCTCTGGAAACACCATATATTTT
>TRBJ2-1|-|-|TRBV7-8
CASSPQRLARRGYNEQFF
TGTGCCAGCAGCCCTCAACGATTAGCGAGAAGGGGGTACAATGAGCAGTTCTTC
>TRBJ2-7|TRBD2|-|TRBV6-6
CASSYSLAGPYEQYF
TGTGCCAGCAGTTACAGTCTAGCGGGCCCCTACGAGCAGTACTTC
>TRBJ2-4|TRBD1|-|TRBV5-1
CASLLGTERNIQYF
TGCGCCAGCCTCCTCGGGACAGAAAGAAACATTCAGTACTTC
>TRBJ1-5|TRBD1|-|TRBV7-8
CASSPSRGISNQPQHF
TGTGCCAGCAGCCCGAGCAGGGGGATAAGCAATCAGCCCCAGCATTTT
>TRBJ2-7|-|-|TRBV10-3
CAITRTEDEYF
TGTGCCATCACCCGGACAGAGGATGAATACTTC
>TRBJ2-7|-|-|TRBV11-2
CASSKNRDYEQYF
TGTGCCAGCAGCAAAAACAGGGATTACGAGCAGTACTTC
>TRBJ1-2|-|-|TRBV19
CASSIGGHYGYTF
TGTGCCAGTAGTATAGGGGGGCATTACGGCTACACCTTC
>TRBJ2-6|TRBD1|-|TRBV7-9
CASSSKGTGGGSGANVLTF
TGTGCCAGCAGCTCCAAAGGGACAGGGGGCGGGTCTGGGGCCAACGTCCTGACTTTC
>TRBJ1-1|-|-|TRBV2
CASTPQGPLHLNTEAFF
TGTGCCAGCACCCCGCAGGGGCCTCTTCACTTGAACACTGAAGCTTTCTTT
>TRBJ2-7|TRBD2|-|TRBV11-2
CASSLGELASKYEQYF
TGTGCCAGCAGCTTAGGGGAACTAGCGAGTAAATACGAGCAGTACTTC
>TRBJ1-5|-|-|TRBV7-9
CSSSLEAGDRQPQHF
TGTTCCAGCAGCTTAGAAGCAGGGGATCGACAGCCCCAGCATTTT
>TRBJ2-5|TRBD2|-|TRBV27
CASSSSTSGGPVAQYF
TGTGCCAGCAGTTCCTCGACTAGCGGGGGACCGGTGGCCCAGTACTTC
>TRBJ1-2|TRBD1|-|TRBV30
CAWTRLTGEGYTF
TGTGCCTGGACCCGCCTGACAGGGGAAGGCTACACCTTC
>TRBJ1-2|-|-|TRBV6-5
CASGAGANYGYTF
TGTGCCAGCGGGGCAGGAGCTAACTATGGCTACACCTTC
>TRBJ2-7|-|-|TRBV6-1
CAISDSIDHEQYF
TGTGCCATCTCGGACAGCATTGACCACGAGCAGTACTTC
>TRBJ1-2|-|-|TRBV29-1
CSVRTELANYGYTF
TGCAGCGTCCGGACGGAACTAGCTAACTATGGCTACACCTTC
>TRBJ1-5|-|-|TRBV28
CASSAGIRPQHF
TGTGCCAGCAGCGCAGGGATACGGCCCCAGCATTTT
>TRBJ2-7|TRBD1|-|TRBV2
CASSEAGRDRDYEQYF
TGTGCCAGCAGTGAAGCGGGCCGGGACAGGGACTACGAGCAGTACTTC
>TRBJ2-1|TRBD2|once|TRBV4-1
CASSRLAGGEQFF
TGCGCCAGCAGCCGACTAGCGGGCGGTGAGCAGTTCTTC
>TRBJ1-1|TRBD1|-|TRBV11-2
CASSVGRDRADTEAFF
TGTGCCAGCAGCGTAGGGAGGGACAGAGCGGACACTGAAGCTTTCTTT
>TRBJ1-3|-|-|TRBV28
CASSTMTGRLSTIYF
TGTGCCAGCAGTACTATGACAGGACGGTTAAGCACCATATATTTT
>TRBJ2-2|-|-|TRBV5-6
CASSLAGPGELFF
TGTGCCAGCAGCTTGGCAGGGCCCGGGGAGCTGTTTTTT
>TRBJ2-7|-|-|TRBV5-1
CASSLDIFPQYF
TGCGCCAGCAGCTTGGATATCTTTCCCCAGTACTTC
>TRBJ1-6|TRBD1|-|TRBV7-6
CASSYRTGSPLHF
TGTGCCAGCAGCTACCGGACAGGATCACCCCTCCACTTT
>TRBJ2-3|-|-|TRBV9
CASSASDTQYF
TGTGCCAGCAGCGCATCAGATACGCAGTATTTT
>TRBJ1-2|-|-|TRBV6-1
CASSVGQAYGYTF
TGTGCCAGCAGTGTCGGCCAGGCCTATGGCTACACCTTC
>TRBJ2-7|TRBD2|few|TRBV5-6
CASAYSGTIRTYEQYF
TGTGCCAGCGCCTACTCCGGGACTATCAGAACCTACGAGCAGTACTTC
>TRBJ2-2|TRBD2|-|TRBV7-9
CASSTRPSGSPSGTGELFF
TGTGCCAGCAGCACCCGGCCTAGCGGGAGCCCCTCGGGCACCGGGGAGCTGTTTTTT
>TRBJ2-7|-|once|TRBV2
CASSEAPGLAGEQYF
TGTGCCAGCAGTGAAGCTCCGGGACTTGCTGGCGAGCAGTACTTC
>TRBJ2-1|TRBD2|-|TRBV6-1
CASMTSGSRSYEQFF
TGTGCCAGCATGACTAGCGGGAGTAGGTCATATGAGCAGTTCTTC
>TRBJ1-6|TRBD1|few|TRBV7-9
CASSPTGQGDSPLHF
TGTGCCAGCAGCCCTACGGGACAGGGTGATTCACCCCTCCACTTT
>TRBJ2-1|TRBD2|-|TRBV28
CASSLSGGAYNEQFF
TGTGCCAGCAGTCTCTCCGGGGGGGCCTACAATGAGCAGTTCTTC
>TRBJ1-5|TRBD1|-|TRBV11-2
CASSLAFRQGGNQPQHF
TGTGCCAGCAGCTTAGCCTTTCGACAGGGTGGCAATCAGCCCCAGCATTTT
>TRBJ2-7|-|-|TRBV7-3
CASSLDSFSEQYF
TGTGCCAGCAGCTTGGACAGCTTCTCCGAGCAGTACTTC
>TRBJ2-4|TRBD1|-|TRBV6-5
CASSYAPGQGKNIQYF
TGTGCCAGCAGTTACGCTCCGGGACAGGGTAAAAACATTCAGTACTTC
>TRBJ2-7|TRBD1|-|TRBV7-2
CASSSQGDRPPGEQYF
TGTGCCAGCAGCTCACAGGGGGACCGCCCCCCTGGCGAGCAGTACTTC
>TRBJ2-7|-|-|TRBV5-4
CASSLGGVYEQYF
TGTGCCAGCAGCCTAGGGGGGGTCTACGAGCAGTACTTC
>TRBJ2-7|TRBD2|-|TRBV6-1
CASRREPFVYEQYF
TGTGCCAGCAGGCGGGAGCCATTCGTCTACGAGCAGTACTTC
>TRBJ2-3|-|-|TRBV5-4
CASSLDSRRSDTQYF
TGTGCCAGCAGCCTGGACAGTAGGAGGTCAGATACGCAGTATTTT